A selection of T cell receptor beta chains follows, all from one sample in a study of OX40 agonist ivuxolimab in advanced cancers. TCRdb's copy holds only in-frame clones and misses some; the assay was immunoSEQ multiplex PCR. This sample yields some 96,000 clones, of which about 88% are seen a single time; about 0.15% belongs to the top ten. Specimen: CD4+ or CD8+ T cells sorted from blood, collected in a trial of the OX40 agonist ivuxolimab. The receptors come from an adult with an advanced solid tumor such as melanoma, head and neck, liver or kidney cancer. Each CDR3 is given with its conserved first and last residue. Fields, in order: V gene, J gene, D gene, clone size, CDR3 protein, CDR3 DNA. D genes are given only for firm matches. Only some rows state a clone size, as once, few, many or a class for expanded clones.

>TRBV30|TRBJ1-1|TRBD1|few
CAWSVDRAATEAFF
TGTGCCTGGAGTGTGGACAGGGCGGCCACTGAAGCTTTCTTT
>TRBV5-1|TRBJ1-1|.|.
CASSPTGTTHLGAFF
TGCGCCAGCAGCCCTACCGGGACTACCCACCTTGGAGCTTTCTTT
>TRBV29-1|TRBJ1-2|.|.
CSVPGRLAGYTF
TGCAGCGTCCCTGGGAGGCTTGCTGGCTACACCTTC
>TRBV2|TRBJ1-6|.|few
CASSEGPRGSPLHF
TGTGCCAGCAGTGAAGGGCCTCGGGGTTCACCCCTCCACTTT
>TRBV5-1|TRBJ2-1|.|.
CASSLKGAGNEQFF
TGCGCCAGCAGCTTGAAAGGGGCAGGCAATGAGCAGTTCTTC
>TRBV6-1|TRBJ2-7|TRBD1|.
CASRKGQGVGNEQYF
TGTGCCAGCAGGAAAGGACAGGGCGTAGGGAACGAGCAGTACTTC
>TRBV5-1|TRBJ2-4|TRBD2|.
CASSFGTSGISNIQYF
TGCGCCAGCAGTTTTGGAACTAGCGGGATTAGCAACATTCAGTACTTC
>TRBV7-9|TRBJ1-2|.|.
CASSRQAYGYTF
TGTGCCAGCAGCCGACAAGCTTATGGCTACACCTTC
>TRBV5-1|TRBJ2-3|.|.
CASSLAGPSTDTQYF
TGCGCCAGCAGCTTGGCTGGGCCTAGCACAGATACGCAGTATTTT
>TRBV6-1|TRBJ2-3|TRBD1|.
CASSAGQGQYF
TGTGCCAGCAGTGCGGGACAGGGTCAGTATTTT
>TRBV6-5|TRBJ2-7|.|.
CASRNYQESYEQYF
TGTGCCAGCAGAAACTATCAGGAATCCTACGAGCAGTACTTC
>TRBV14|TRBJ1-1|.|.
CASSQRTGRDTEAFF
TGTGCCAGCAGCCAACGAACAGGGAGGGACACTGAAGCTTTCTTT
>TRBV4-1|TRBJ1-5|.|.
CASSQDLSRRSNQPQHF
TGCGCCAGCAGCCAAGATCTTTCGAGGAGAAGCAATCAGCCCCAGCATTTT
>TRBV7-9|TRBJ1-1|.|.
CASGRSLTEAFF
TGTGCCAGTGGAAGGTCTTTGACTGAAGCTTTCTTT
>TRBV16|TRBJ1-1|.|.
CASSQSTVNTEAFF
TGTGCCAGCAGCCAATCCACAGTAAACACTGAAGCTTTCTTT
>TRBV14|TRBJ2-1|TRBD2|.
CASSQGAGGLLDNEQFF
TGTGCCAGCAGCCAAGGCGCGGGGGGGCTTCTGGACAATGAGCAGTTCTTC
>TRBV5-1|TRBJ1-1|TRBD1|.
CASSSNSQGMNTEAFF
TGCGCCAGCAGCTCAAATTCACAGGGGATGAACACTGAAGCTTTCTTT
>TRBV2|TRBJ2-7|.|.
CASSRDSAGIYEQYF
TGTGCCAGCAGTCGGGACTCCGCGGGGATCTACGAGCAGTACTTC
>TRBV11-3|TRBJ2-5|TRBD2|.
CASSLGHGGGGETQYF
TGTGCCAGCAGCTTGGGACACGGGGGGGGCGGAGAGACCCAGTACTTC
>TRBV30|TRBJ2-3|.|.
CAWTDGTDTQYF
TGTGCCTGGACCGATGGCACAGATACGCAGTATTTT
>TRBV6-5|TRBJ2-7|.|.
CASSSPAGASNYEQYF
TGTGCCAGCAGTTCCCCGGCCGGGGCCTCGAACTACGAGCAGTACTTC
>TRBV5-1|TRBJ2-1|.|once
CASSLVLQGNEQFF
TGCGCCAGCAGCTTGGTACTACAGGGCAATGAGCAGTTCTTC
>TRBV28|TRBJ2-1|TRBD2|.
CASSSRTRDEQFF
TGTGCCAGCAGTTCCCGGACTAGGGATGAGCAGTTCTTC
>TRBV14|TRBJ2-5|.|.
CASSQRQKQETQYF
TGTGCCAGCAGCCAAAGACAAAAACAAGAGACCCAGTACTTC
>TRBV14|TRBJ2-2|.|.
CASRQVVTGELFF
TGTGCCAGCAGACAAGTAGTCACCGGGGAGCTGTTTTTT
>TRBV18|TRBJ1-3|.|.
CASSPPAGTRRTIYF
TGTGCCAGCTCACCACCGGCCGGGACACGACGCACCATATATTTT
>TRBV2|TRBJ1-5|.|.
CASSIPSLGVANQPQHF
TGTGCCAGCAGCATACCCAGCCTAGGGGTGGCCAATCAGCCCCAGCATTTT
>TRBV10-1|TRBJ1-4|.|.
CASSDAGNEKLFF
TGCGCCAGCAGTGATGCAGGGAATGAAAAACTGTTTTTT
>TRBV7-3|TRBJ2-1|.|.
CASSFELGPVEQFF
TGTGCCAGCAGCTTCGAGCTGGGGCCGGTAGAGCAGTTCTTC
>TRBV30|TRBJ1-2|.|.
CAWSVGGGYGYTF
TGTGCCTGGAGTGTAGGAGGGGGTTATGGCTACACCTTC
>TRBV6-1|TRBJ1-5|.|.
CASSVGPGNQPQHF
TGTGCCAGCAGTGTGGGGCCTGGGAATCAGCCCCAGCATTTT
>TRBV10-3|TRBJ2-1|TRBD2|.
CAIRDTTSGEDNEQFF
TGTGCCATCAGGGATACGACTAGCGGGGAAGACAATGAGCAGTTCTTC
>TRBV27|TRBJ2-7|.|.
CASGTGRYEQYF
TGTGCCAGCGGTACAGGGAGGTACGAGCAGTACTTC
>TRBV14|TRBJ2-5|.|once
CASSQNLGREETQYF
TGTGCCAGCAGCCAAAACCTCGGCAGGGAAGAGACCCAGTACTTC
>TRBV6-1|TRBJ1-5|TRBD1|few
CASNDRGDQPQHF
TGTGCCAGCAATGACAGGGGAGATCAGCCCCAGCATTTT
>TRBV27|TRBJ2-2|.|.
CASSLSWVGINTGELFF
TGTGCCAGCAGTTTATCATGGGTAGGGATTAACACCGGGGAGCTGTTTTTT
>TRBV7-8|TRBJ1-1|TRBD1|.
CASSPVPGGRNTEAFF
TGTGCCAGCAGCCCCGTCCCAGGGGGCAGGAACACTGAAGCTTTCTTT
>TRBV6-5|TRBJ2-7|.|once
CASSYEEIYEQYF
TGTGCCAGCAGTTATGAAGAAATCTACGAGCAGTACTTC
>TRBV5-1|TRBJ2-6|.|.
CASSPPAGGANVLTF
TGCGCCAGCAGCCCACCGGCTGGAGGGGCCAACGTCCTGACTTTC
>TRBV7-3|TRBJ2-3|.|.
CASSYLPGGTDTQYF
TGTGCCAGCAGCTACCTCCCAGGAGGGACAGATACGCAGTATTTT
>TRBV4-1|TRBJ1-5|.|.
CASSQVPGSNQPQHF
TGCGCCAGCAGCCAAGTCCCGGGCAGCAATCAGCCCCAGCATTTT
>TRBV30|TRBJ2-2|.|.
CAWSVHAGLNTGELFF
TGTGCCTGGAGTGTACACGCGGGCCTCAACACCGGGGAGCTGTTTTTT
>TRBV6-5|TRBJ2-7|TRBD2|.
CASNPLSGGLGEQYF
TGTGCCAGCAACCCACTTAGCGGGGGGCTCGGTGAGCAGTACTTC
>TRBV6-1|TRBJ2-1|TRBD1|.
CAGSETWTGIEQFF
TGTGCCGGCAGTGAAACCTGGACAGGGATCGAGCAGTTCTTC
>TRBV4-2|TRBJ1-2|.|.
CASSQEVRGFYGYTF
TGTGCCAGCAGCCAAGAAGTTCGGGGGTTCTATGGCTACACCTTC
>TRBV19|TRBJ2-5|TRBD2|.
CASSVLAGEGETQYF
TGTGCCAGTAGTGTACTAGCGGGAGAGGGGGAGACCCAGTACTTC
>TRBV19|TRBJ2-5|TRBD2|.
CASRAGASGETQYF
TGTGCCAGTAGGGCCGGGGCTAGCGGTGAGACCCAGTACTTC
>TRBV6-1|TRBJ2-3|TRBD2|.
CASERWASGSDTQYF
TGTGCCAGCGAAAGGTGGGCTAGCGGGAGCGATACGCAGTATTTT
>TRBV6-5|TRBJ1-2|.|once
CASRMTGREMGGYTF
TGTGCCAGCAGGATGACAGGCCGGGAGATGGGTGGCTACACCTTC
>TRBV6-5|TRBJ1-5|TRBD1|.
CASSRQGYQPQHF
TGTGCCAGCAGCCGACAGGGGTATCAGCCCCAGCATTTT
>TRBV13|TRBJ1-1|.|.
CASSLKGTSGTPEAFF
TGTGCCAGCAGCTTGAAGGGGACTAGCGGTACCCCTGAAGCTTTCTTT
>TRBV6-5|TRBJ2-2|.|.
CASSLLSGELFF
TGTGCCAGCAGTCTCCTCTCCGGGGAGCTGTTTTTT
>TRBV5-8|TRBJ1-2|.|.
CASSRDNNYGYTF
TGTGCCAGCAGCCGGGACAACAACTATGGCTACACCTTC
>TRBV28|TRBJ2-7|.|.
CASSLGGTPYEQYF
TGTGCCAGCAGTTTAGGAGGGACACCTTACGAGCAGTACTTC